These T cell receptor beta chains were read from a single sample in a study of blood T cell repertoires in COVID-19. Produced via immunoSEQ multiplex PCR; TCRdb's table is partial and in-frame only. In the table there are under 200,000 clones, roughly 88% of which are singletons. Source material: peripheral blood. These receptors came from a man between 18 and 29 years old with COVID-19, enrolled during active disease. Both conserved end residues are part of each CDR3. Fields, in order: V gene, clone size, D gene, J gene, CDR3 DNA, CDR3 protein. A D gene is named only where the DNA matches it firmly. Size values are once, few and many counts, or a class for expanded clones, and some rows have none.

TRBV7-7	.	TRBD1	TRBJ1-1	TGTGCTAGCAGCTTACAGGGGGCGCGGGGCACTGAAGCTTTCTTT	CASSLQGARGTEAFF
TRBV10-3	.	.	TRBJ2-2	TGTGCCATCAGTGAGTCGCAGGGTTACGCCGGGGAGCTGTTTTTT	CAISESQGYAGELFF
TRBV14	.	.	TRBJ1-4	TGTGCCAGCAGCCAAGTGAGGCTGACTAATGAAAAACTGTTTTTT	CASSQVRLTNEKLFF
TRBV27	.	.	TRBJ2-1	TGTGCCAGCAGTAGGGACTGGAGCTCCTACAATGAGCAGTTCTTC	CASSRDWSSYNEQFF
TRBV7-9	.	.	TRBJ2-2	TGTGCCAGCAGTACAGTCACCGGGGAGCTGTTTTTT	CASSTVTGELFF
TRBV2	.	.	TRBJ1-4	TGTGCCAGCGGCGGGGTAACTAATGAAAAACTGCTTTTT	CASGGVTNEKLLF
TRBV3-1/TRBV3-2	.	.	TRBJ1-2	TGTGCCAGCAGCCCCGCTAGGGGTAGAGGCTACACCTTC	CASSPARGRGYTF
TRBV28	.	TRBD1	TRBJ2-7	TGTGCCAGCAGAAAACAGGGGTGGAACGAGCAGTACTTC	CASRKQGWNEQYF
TRBV5-6	.	TRBD2	TRBJ2-3	TGTGCCAGCAGCTTGGCGGGACTAGCGGGGGTGGGAGATACGCAGTATTTT	CASSLAGLAGVGDTQYF
TRBV11-2	.	.	TRBJ2-1	TGTGCCAGCAGCTCCTCCCGGCTAGCAGGATACAATGAGCAGTTCTTC	CASSSSRLAGYNEQFF
TRBV11-2	.	.	TRBJ1-1	TGTGCCAGCAGTATTTGGGGAGGCACTGAAGCTTTCTTT	CASSIWGGTEAFF
TRBV7-3	.	TRBD2	TRBJ2-2	TGTGCCAGCAGCTTGAGCGGGAGTGGGCACGGGGAGCTGTTTTTT	CASSLSGSGHGELFF
TRBV7-2	.	TRBD1	TRBJ1-3	TGTGCCAGCAGCTTAAGTCAGGGGGCCCGCTCTGGAAACACCATATATTTT	CASSLSQGARSGNTIYF
TRBV19	.	.	TRBJ1-1	TGTGCTACAGTGGGTTATGGTTATTTCTTT	CATVGYGYFF
TRBV5-1	.	TRBD1	TRBJ2-2	TGCGCCAGCAGCGGAACAGGGGCCTCCATTTCCGGGGAGCTGTTTTTT	CASSGTGASISGELFF
TRBV28	.	TRBD2	TRBJ2-7	TGTGCCAGCAGACCCCCCTTCAAGACTAGCGGGAGACTTTACGAGCAGTACTTC	CASRPPFKTSGRLYEQYF
TRBV9	.	.	TRBJ1-5	TGTGCCAGCAGCGTAGACGGTTCAACCGGTCAGCCCCAGCATTTT	CASSVDGSTGQPQHF
TRBV27	.	TRBD1	TRBJ2-7	TGTGCCAGCAGTTCAAGACAGGGCACCTCCTACGAGCAGTACTTC	CASSSRQGTSYEQYF
TRBV20-1	few	TRBD1	TRBJ1-1	TGCAGTGCTAGTAACCCGGACAGGGGGAACACTGAAGCTTTCTTT	CSASNPDRGNTEAFF
TRBV4-2	once	.	TRBJ1-2	TGTGCCAGCAGCCAAGCCGTGACTGACTATGGCTACACCTTC	CASSQAVTDYGYTF
TRBV28	.	TRBD1	TRBJ1-1	TGTGCCAGCAGTTTGGACAGGGGAGACGGCACTGAAGCTTTCTTT	CASSLDRGDGTEAFF
TRBV6-1	.	.	TRBJ2-1	TGTGCCAGCAGTGAAACTCTGCCCGCGATTGAGCAGTTCTTC	CASSETLPAIEQFF
TRBV4-3	.	.	TRBJ1-1	TGCGCCAGCAGCCAAGACCGGGACTGGTTCACTGAAGCTTTCTTT	CASSQDRDWFTEAFF
TRBV19	.	TRBD1	TRBJ2-7	TGTGCCAGCGCCACCCGGGACAGCCCCTACGAGCAGTACTTC	CASATRDSPYEQYF
TRBV28	.	TRBD1	TRBJ1-1	TGTGCCAGCAGTTCCCGGACAGGGAGGTTCACTGAAGCTTTCTTT	CASSSRTGRFTEAFF
TRBV27	.	.	TRBJ1-5	TGTGCCAGCAGTTCCGCGGGAGGGGACCCCCACAATCAGCCCCAGCATTTT	CASSSAGGDPHNQPQHF
TRBV5-1	.	.	TRBJ2-3	TGCGCCAGCAGCTTGGAAGGACAGTCCACAGATACGCAGTATTTT	CASSLEGQSTDTQYF
TRBV11-3	.	.	TRBJ2-3	TGTGCCAGCAGCTTATCTGGAGGGGGGGTAGATACGCAGTATTTT	CASSLSGGGVDTQYF
TRBV10-1	.	.	TRBJ1-1	TGCGCCAGCAGTGAATTCAGGGAGGGCACTGAAGCTTTCTTT	CASSEFREGTEAFF
TRBV4-1	.	.	TRBJ2-1	TGCGCCAGCAGCCAAGCCCCGACTGCAGGGGTAGGGGACAATGAGCAGTTCTTC	CASSQAPTAGVGDNEQFF
TRBV27	.	.	TRBJ1-5	TGTGCCAGCAGTTTCTCCCAAGGACGAGCGGGAAATCAGCCCCAGCATTTT	CASSFSQGRAGNQPQHF
TRBV4-3	.	TRBD1	TRBJ2-1	TGCGCCAGCAGCCGAACCCAACAGGGGGCGTATAATGAGCAGTTCTTC	CASSRTQQGAYNEQFF
TRBV18	.	TRBD2	TRBJ2-7	TGTGCCAGCTCACCTCGGGCTAGCGGGGTCTACGAGCAGTACTTC	CASSPRASGVYEQYF
TRBV4-3	.	TRBD2	TRBJ2-7	TGCGCCAGCAGCCAAGAGGGAGGGGGACTAGCGATGTACGAGCAGTACTTC	CASSQEGGGLAMYEQYF
TRBV7-9	.	TRBD1	TRBJ2-2	TGTGCCAGCAGTTCGGACAGGGGGCTAAGGACCGGGGAGCTGTTTTTT	CASSSDRGLRTGELFF
TRBV19	.	TRBD1	TRBJ2-7	TGTGCCAGTAGTATAGGAGGGGAGAGGGGGCTCAACAAAAATTCCTACGAGCAGTACTTC	CASSIGGERGLNKNSYEQYF
TRBV29-1	.	TRBD1	TRBJ1-1	TGCAGCGTTGGACAGGGGAAATTAACGAGGAGCACTGAAGCTTTCTTT	CSVGQGKLTRSTEAFF
TRBV27	.	.	TRBJ1-1	TGTGCCAGCAGCGTCGGGGAGTGGACTGAAGCTTTCTTT	CASSVGEWTEAFF
TRBV11-2	.	TRBD2	TRBJ2-1	TGTGCCAGCAGCTTAGCGTATAGCGGGAGGCCCTGGGATGAGCAGTTCTTC	CASSLAYSGRPWDEQFF
TRBV4-3	.	TRBD1	TRBJ2-7	TGCGCCAGCAGCCAAGGCGCGGACAGGGCCTACGAGCAGTACTTC	CASSQGADRAYEQYF
TRBV13	few	.	TRBJ2-2	TGTGCCAGCAGCTTTGGGCAGGGTGACGGGGAGCTGTTTTTT	CASSFGQGDGELFF
TRBV4-3	.	TRBD1	TRBJ2-1	TGCGCCAGCAGCCAAGACCCTACCGACAGGGGGAGGAGGAATGAGCAGTTCTTC	CASSQDPTDRGRRNEQFF
TRBV19	.	.	TRBJ2-3	TGTGCCAGTAGCTCCGCCCTACACAGAGCTACGCAGTATTTT	CASSSALHRATQYF
TRBV9	few	TRBD2	TRBJ2-3	TGTGCCAGCAGCGCCGGACTAGCGGTCGATACGCAGTATTTT	CASSAGLAVDTQYF
TRBV6-6	.	.	TRBJ2-7	TGTGCCAGCAGTCACCCGCCCGGGGTCTACGAGCAGTACTTC	CASSHPPGVYEQYF
TRBV9	.	TRBD1	TRBJ2-2	TGTGCCAGCAGCGAGGGGACAGGGATCGGGGAGCTGTTTTTT	CASSEGTGIGELFF
TRBV4-3	.	TRBD1	TRBJ2-1	TGCGCCAGCAGCCAAGGAGGGACAGGGAAATACAATGAGCAGTTCTTC	CASSQGGTGKYNEQFF
TRBV5-6	.	.	TRBJ1-5	TGTGCCAGCAGCTCGCAGCTAGGTAGCAATCAGCCCCAGCATTTT	CASSSQLGSNQPQHF